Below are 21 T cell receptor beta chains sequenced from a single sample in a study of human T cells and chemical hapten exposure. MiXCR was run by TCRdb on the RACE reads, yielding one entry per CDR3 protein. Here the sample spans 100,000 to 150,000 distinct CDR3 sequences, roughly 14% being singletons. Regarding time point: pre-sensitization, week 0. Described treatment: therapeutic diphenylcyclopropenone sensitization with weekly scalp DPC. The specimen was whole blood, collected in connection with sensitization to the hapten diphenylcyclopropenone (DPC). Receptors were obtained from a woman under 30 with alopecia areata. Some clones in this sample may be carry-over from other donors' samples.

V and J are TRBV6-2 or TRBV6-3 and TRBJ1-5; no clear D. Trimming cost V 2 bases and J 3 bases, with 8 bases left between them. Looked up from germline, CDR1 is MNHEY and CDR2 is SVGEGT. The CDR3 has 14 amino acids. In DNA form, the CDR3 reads TGTGCCAGCAGTTACGTAAAGTCCAATCAGCCCCAGCATTTT. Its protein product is CASSYVKSNQPQHF.

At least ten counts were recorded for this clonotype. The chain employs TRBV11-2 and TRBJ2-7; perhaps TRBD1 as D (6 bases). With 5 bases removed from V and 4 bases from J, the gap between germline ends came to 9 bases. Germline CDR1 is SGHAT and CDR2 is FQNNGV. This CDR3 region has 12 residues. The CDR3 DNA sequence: TGTGCCAGCAGCACACAGGGATACGAGCAGTACTTC. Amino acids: CASSTQGYEQYF.

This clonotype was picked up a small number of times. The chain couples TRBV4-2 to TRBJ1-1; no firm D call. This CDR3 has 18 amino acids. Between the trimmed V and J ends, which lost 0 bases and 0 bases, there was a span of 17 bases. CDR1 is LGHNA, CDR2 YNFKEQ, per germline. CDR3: CASSQDEIGVSMNTEAFF. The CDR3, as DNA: TGTGCCAGCAGCCAAGATGAAATCGGGGTTTCTATGAACACTGAAGCTTTCTTT.

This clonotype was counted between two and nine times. The CDR3 reads CASSPGGLDNQPQHF. Here the CDR3 DNA reads TGTGCCAGCAGCCCCGGGGGGCTTGACAATCAGCCCCAGCATTTT. The V gene is TRBV11-2, the J gene TRBJ1-5, with D possibly being TRBD1 (6 bases). Germline assignment: CDR1 SGHAT and CDR2 FQNNGV. Trimming took 5 bases from V and 3 from J, leaving 14 bases between them. This CDR3 is 15 amino acids long.

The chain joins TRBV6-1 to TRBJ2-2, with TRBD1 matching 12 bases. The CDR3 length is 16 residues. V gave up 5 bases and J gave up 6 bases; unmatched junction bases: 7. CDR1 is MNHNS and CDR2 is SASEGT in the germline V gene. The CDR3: CASSKGGTGGPGELFF. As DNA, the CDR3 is TGTGCCAGCAGTAAGGGAGGGACAGGGGGCCCCGGGGAGCTGTTTTTT.

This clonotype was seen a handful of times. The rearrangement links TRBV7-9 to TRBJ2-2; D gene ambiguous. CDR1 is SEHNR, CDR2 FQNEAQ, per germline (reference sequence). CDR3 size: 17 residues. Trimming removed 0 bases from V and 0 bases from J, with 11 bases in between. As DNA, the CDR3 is TGTGCCAGCAGCTTAGCCCCCTCTAGGGCGAACACCGGGGAGCTGTTTTTT. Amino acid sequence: CASSLAPSRANTGELFF.

The CDR3 bases are TGCGCCGCGGTGGACAGGATGAACACTGAAGCTTTCTTT. It yields the protein CAAVDRMNTEAFF. The chain has TRBV10-2 and TRBJ1-1; 7 positions agree with TRBD1. Trimming took 11 bases from V and 0 from J; bases not matched to a gene: 6. Germline lookup yields CDR1 WSHSY and CDR2 SAAADI. This CDR3 comprises 13 residues.

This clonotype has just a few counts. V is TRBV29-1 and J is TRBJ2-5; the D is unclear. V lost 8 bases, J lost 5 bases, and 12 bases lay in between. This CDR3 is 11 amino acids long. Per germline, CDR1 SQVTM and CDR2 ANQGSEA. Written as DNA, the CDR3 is TGCAGCTCACGACCGGCTGAGACCCAGTACTTC. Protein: CSSRPAETQYF.

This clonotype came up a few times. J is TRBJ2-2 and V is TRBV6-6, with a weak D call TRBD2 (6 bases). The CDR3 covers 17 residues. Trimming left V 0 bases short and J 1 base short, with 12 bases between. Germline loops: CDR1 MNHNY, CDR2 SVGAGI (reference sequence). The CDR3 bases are TGTGCCAGCAGTTACTCGAGCCGGGGGTTGAACACCGGGGAGCTGTTTTTT. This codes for CASSYSSRGLNTGELFF.

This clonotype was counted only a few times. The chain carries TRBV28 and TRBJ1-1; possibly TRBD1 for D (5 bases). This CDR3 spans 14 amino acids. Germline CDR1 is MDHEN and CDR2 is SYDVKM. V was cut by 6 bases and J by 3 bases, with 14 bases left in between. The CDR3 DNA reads TGTGCCAGCAGCCAGGGCAGGAGCTACACTGAAGCTTTCTTT. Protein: CASSQGRSYTEAFF.

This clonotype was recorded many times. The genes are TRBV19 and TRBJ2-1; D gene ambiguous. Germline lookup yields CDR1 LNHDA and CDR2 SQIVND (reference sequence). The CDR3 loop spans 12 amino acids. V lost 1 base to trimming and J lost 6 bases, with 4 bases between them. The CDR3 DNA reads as TGTGCCAGTAGTATAGGGGGCAATGAGCAGTTCTTC. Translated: CASSIGGNEQFF.

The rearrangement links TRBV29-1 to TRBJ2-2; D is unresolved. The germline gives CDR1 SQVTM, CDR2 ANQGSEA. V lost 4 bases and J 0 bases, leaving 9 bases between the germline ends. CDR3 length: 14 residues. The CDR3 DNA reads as TGCAGCGTTGCCGGCCTCACGAACACCGGGGAGCTGTTTTTT. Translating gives CSVAGLTNTGELFF.

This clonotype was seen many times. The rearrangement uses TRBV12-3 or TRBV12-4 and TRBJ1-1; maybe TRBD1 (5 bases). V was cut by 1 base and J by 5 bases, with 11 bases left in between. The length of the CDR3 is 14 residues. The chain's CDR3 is CASSLGGGGTEAFF. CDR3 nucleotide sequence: TGTGCCAGCAGTTTAGGTGGGGGAGGTACTGAAGCTTTCTTT.

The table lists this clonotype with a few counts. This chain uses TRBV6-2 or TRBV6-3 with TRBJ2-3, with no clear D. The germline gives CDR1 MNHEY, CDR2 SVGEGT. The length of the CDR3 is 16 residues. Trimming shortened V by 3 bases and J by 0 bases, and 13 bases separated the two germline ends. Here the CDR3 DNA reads TGTGCCAGCAGTTATCTGGGCTTATCTAGCACAGATACGCAGTATTTT. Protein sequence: CASSYLGLSSTDTQYF.

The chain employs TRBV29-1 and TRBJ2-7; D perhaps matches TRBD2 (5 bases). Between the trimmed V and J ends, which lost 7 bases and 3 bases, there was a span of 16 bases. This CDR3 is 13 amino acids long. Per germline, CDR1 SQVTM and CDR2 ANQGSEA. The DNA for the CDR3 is TGCAGCGCTCGGCGTGGACGGGACTACGAGCAGTACTTC. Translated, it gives CSARRGRDYEQYF.

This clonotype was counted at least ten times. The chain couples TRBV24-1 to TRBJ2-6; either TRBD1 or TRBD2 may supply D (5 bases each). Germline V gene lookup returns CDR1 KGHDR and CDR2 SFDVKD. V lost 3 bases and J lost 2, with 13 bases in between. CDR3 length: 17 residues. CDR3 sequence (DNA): TGTGCCACCAGTGATGGGGAAGGGACCCCTGGGGCCAACGTCCTGACTTTC. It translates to CATSDGEGTPGANVLTF.

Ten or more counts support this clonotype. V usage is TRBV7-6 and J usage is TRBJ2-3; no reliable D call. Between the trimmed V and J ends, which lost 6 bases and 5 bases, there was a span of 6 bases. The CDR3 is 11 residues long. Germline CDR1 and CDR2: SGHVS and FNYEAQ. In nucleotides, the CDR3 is TGTGCCAGCAGATCGGAAGATACGCAGTATTTT. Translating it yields CASRSEDTQYF.

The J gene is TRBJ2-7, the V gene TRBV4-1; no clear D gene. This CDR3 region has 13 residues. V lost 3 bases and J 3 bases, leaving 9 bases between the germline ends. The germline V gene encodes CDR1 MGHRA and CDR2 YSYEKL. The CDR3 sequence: CASSQTTDYEQYF. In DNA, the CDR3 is TGCGCCAGCAGCCAGACCACAGACTACGAGCAGTACTTC.

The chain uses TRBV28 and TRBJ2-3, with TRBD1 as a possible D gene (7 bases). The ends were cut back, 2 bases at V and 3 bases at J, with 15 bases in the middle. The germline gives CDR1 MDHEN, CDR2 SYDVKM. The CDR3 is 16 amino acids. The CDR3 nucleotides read TGTGCCAGCAGTTTAGTTGGAGGGGGCGGGACAGATACGCAGTATTTT. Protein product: CASSLVGGGGTDTQYF.

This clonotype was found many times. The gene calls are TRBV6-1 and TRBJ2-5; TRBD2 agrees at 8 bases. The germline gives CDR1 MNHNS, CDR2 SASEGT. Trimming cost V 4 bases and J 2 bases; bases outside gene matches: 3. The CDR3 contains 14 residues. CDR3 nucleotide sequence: TGTGCCAGCAGTGTCGGCGGGGGGCAAGAGACCCAGTACTTC. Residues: CASSVGGGQETQYF.

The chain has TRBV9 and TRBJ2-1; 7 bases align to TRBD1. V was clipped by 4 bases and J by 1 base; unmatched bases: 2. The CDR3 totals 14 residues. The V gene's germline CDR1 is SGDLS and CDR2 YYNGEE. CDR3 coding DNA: TGTGCCAGCAGCCAGACAGGGTCCTACAATGAGCAGTTCTTC. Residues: CASSQTGSYNEQFF.